Below are 15 T cell receptor beta chains sequenced from a single sample in a study of CD8 T cells in ankylosing spondylitis. These receptors have no known antigen. General study findings and limits: A TCR beta motif of about 8 highly homologous variants seemed to mark ankylosing spondylitis blood.

Each CDR3 protein is one row after TCRdb ran MiXCR on the 5' RACE reads. The data hold hundreds of thousands of distinct CDR3 sequences, with approximately 10% observed a single time. Sequencing was done on a sample of blood, either unsorted or a sorted T cell fraction (not recorded which). The receptors come from a male donor with ankylosing spondylitis.

The rearrangement links TRBV19 to TRBJ2-7; TRBD1 might be the D (6 bases). Germline V gene data show CDR1 as LNHDA and CDR2 as SQIVND (reference sequence). V lost 4 bases, J lost 2 bases, and 12 bases lay in between. The CDR3 runs 14 residues. CDR3 in DNA: TGTGCCAGTAGTACCCAGGGGACCACCTACGAGCAGTACTTC. The encoded protein is CASSTQGTTYEQYF.

This clonotype was observed at least ten times. The rearrangement joins TRBV4-3 to TRBJ2-3; D remains ambiguous. The length of the CDR3 is 13 residues. Between the trimmed V and J ends, which lost 3 bases and 3 bases, there was a span of 7 bases. From germline, CDR1 is LGHNA and CDR2 YSLEER. The DNA for the CDR3 is TGCGCCAGCAGCCAGCTACCTACAGATACGCAGTATTTT. It is translated as CASSQLPTDTQYF.

This clonotype was seen a handful of times. This chain links TRBV9 with TRBJ1-6, with D possibly matching TRBD1 (6 bases). This CDR3 contains 15 residues. Germline V gives CDR1 SGDLS, CDR2 YYNGEE. The ends were cut back, 0 bases at V and 5 bases at J, with 9 bases in the middle. CDR3 DNA sequence: TGTGCCAGCAGCGTAGGCGGACAGCATAATTCACCCCTCCACTTT. Translation gives CASSVGGQHNSPLHF.

Comments on this clonotype: Relative to the germline gene, one junction end is altered; a read error may explain this. The rearrangement uses TRBV18 and TRBJ2-2, with no clear D. The CDR3 contains 14 residues. From germline, CDR1 is KGHSH and CDR2 LQKENI. DNA for the CDR3: TGTGCCCGCTCACCAGAAGTTTTTATCGGGGAGCTGTTTTTT. Protein product: CARSPEVFIGELFF.

The rearrangement uses TRBV5-6 and TRBJ2-3; TRBD2 matches 9 bases. Germline V gives CDR1 SGHDT, CDR2 YYEEEE. With 8 bases clipped from V and 1 base from J, the junction kept 11 bases outside the gene matches. This CDR3 has 16 residues. This CDR3 is CARSHGTSSGTDTQYF. The CDR3, as DNA: TGTGCCAGGAGCCATGGGACTAGCTCTGGCACAGATACGCAGTATTTT.

The J gene is TRBJ2-6, the V gene TRBV5-1; D uncertain. V gave up 2 bases and J gave up 0 bases, with 12 bases separating them. Per germline, CDR1 SGHRS and CDR2 YFSETQ. The CDR3 loop spans 17 amino acids. The CDR3 DNA reads as TGCGCCAGCAGCTTATCGGGTATTGACTCTGGGGCCAACGTCCTGACTTTC. It translates to CASSLSGIDSGANVLTF.

This clonotype was recorded at least ten times. The V call is TRBV5-6, the J call TRBJ2-3, with D perhaps TRBD1 or TRBD2 (5 bases each). CDR1 and CDR2 from the germline V gene are SGHDT and YYEEEE. V gave up 4 bases and J gave up 2 bases, with 14 bases separating them. This CDR3 spans 15 amino acids. The CDR3 DNA sequence: TGTGCCAGCAGCGGGACGTTTCATCTCACAGATACGCAGTATTTT. Protein product: CASSGTFHLTDTQYF.

The J gene is TRBJ1-5, the V gene TRBV10-3; TRBD1 might be the D (5 bases). The CDR3 covers 13 residues. V was pared by 6 bases and J by 3 bases, with 9 bases between. CDR1 and CDR2 from the germline V gene are ENHRY and SYGVKD. The CDR3 DNA reads as TGTGCCATCAGAAGGGGCTCCAATCAGCCCCAGCATTTT. Residues: CAIRRGSNQPQHF.

This chain joins TRBV5-5 and TRBJ1-4; D may be TRBD1 (6 bases). Per the germline V gene, CDR1 is SGHKS and CDR2 is YYEKEE (reference sequence). V was shortened by 3 bases and J by 7 bases, with 10 bases between the two germline ends. This CDR3 has 13 amino acids. The CDR3 reads CASSSGVSEKLFF. The CDR3 DNA reads TGTGCCAGCAGCTCAGGGGTTAGTGAAAAACTGTTTTTT.

A few counts support this clonotype. This rearrangement joins TRBV20-1 to TRBJ1-5; 8 bases map to TRBD1. The CDR3 is 14 amino acids. Germline CDR1 and CDR2: DFQATT and SNEGSKA (reference sequence). V lost 1 base, J lost 7 bases, and 6 bases stayed unmatched. In DNA form, the CDR3 reads TGCAGTGCTAGAGGGCAGGGGGCGGCCCAGCCCCAGCATTTT. Its protein product is CSARGQGAAQPQHF.

This clonotype has more than one count but fewer than ten. The rearrangement links TRBV7-9 to TRBJ1-2; 11 bases match TRBD1. Germline loops: CDR1 SEHNR, CDR2 FQNEAQ (reference sequence). With 5 bases clipped from V and 6 bases from J, the junction kept 8 bases outside the gene matches. The CDR3 spans 15 residues. The CDR3 loop reads CASSRTEDRGHGYTF. In DNA form, the CDR3 reads TGTGCCAGCAGCCGTACTGAGGACAGGGGGCATGGCTACACCTTC.

The chain is built from TRBV6-5 and TRBJ1-1; 11 bases line up with TRBD1. The CDR3 has 17 residues. Germline-derived CDR1 and CDR2 are MNHEY and SVGAGI. V was pared by 1 base and J by 4 bases, with 8 bases of the junction left unmatched. The CDR3 DNA is TGTGCCAGCAGTTACTTTGCCGGGACAGGGGGGATCACTGAAGCTTTCTTT. This translates into CASSYFAGTGGITEAFF.

In its sample, this clonotype was seen a few times. V usage is TRBV5-1 and J usage is TRBJ2-3; TRBD2 aligns across 9 bases. Per the germline V gene, CDR1 is SGHRS and CDR2 is YFSETQ. The CDR3 is 15 residues long. V shed 6 bases, J shed 2 bases, and the junction held 7 bases outside the gene matches. The CDR3, as DNA: TGCGCCAGCAACCCCCTAGCGGGAACCACAGATACGCAGTATTTT. Encoded protein: CASNPLAGTTDTQYF.

The J gene is TRBJ1-5, the V gene TRBV7-2; D unresolved. Trimming removed 2 bases from V and 6 bases from J, with 5 bases in between. The CDR3 runs 12 residues. Germline V gene lookup returns CDR1 SGHTA and CDR2 FQGNSA. This CDR3 reads CASSLPVQPQHF. The CDR3 nucleotides are TGTGCCAGCAGCTTACCGGTTCAGCCCCAGCATTTT.

This clonotype was observed a few times. The V gene is TRBV29-1, the J gene TRBJ1-1; 9 nucleotides line up with TRBD1. The germline gives CDR1 SQVTM, CDR2 ANQGSEA. The V and J ends lost 1 base and 5 bases, in that order; junction bases with no gene match: 8. CDR3 size: 15 residues. CDR3 nucleotides: TGCAGCGTTGAAGTCCTAGGACAGGGGAATACTGAAGCTTTCTTT. Translation gives CSVEVLGQGNTEAFF.